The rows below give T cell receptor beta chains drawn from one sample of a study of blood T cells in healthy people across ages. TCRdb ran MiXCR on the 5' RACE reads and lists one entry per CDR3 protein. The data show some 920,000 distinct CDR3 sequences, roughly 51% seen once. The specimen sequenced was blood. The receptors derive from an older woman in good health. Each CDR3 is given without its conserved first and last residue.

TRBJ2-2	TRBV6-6	ASSKTSGSFTGELF
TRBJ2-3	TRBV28	ASSLPQGRESLDTQY
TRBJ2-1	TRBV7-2	ASSSGAGSNEQF
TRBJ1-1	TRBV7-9	ASSFDLRGTMNTEAF
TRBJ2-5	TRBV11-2	ASSGIEDVMVQETQY
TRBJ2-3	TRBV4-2	ASSQDPSIGTDTQY
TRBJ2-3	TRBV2	ASSRGLAGGPSRTDTQY
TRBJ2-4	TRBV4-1	ASSPWGRREGDIQY
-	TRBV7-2	ASSPHKTGGADEQY
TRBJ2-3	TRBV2	ASSDGDTNTDTQY
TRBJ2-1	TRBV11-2	ASSYLPGEQF
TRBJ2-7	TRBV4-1	ASSPRRGGSYEQY
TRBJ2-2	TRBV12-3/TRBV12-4	ASSWLAVNTGELF
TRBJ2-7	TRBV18	ASQPGQGAYEQY
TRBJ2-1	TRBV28	ASSLGTLKYNEQF
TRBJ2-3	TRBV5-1	VSSLGSGHTDTQY
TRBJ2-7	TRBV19	ASSTPTGYEQY
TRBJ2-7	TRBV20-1	STRSSGRGVYEQY
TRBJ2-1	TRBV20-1	SATYRDEQF
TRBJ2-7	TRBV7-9	ASSLGTSGNEQY
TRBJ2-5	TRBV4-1	ASSQVRGLGETQY
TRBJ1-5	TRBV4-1	ASSQVIGARVQPQH
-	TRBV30	AWSSRPGTSQF
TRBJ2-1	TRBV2	ASSEALAGLDEQF
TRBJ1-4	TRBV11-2	ASSQDRGLYEKLF
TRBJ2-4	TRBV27	ASSPSSRRWGGGIAKNIQY